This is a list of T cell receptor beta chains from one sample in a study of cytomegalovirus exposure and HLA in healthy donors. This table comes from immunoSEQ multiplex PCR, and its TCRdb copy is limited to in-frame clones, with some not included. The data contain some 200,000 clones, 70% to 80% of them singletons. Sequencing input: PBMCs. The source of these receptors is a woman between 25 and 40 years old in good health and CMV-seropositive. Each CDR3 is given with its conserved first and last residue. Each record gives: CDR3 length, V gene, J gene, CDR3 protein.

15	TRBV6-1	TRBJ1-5	CASSELTVSYQPQHF
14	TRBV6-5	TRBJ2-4	CASKLRGAKNIQYF
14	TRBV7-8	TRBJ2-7	CASSRQGSSYEQYF
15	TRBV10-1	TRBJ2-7	CASSGPGGRRNEQYF
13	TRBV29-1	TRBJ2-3	CSVGTRGTDTQYF
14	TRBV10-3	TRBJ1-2	CAISETPENHGYTF
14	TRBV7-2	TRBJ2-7	CASSLDSGHYEQYF
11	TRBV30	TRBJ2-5	CAWRVGQTQYF
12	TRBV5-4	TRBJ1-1	CASSDQVTEAFF
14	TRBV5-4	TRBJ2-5	CASSPGTVQETQYF
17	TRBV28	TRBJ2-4	CASSWLDKGVNKNIQYF
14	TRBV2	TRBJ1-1	CASSEALPGTEAFF
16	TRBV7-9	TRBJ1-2	CASSPKAWTVNYGYTF
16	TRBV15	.	CATSRGRGWRPYEQYF
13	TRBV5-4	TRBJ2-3	CASSLAGIDTQYF
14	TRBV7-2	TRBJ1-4	CASSLQGADEKLFF
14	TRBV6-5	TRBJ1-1	CASSEPPENTEAFF
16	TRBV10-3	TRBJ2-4	CAISDPSWDSKNIQYF
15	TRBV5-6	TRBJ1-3	CASSLDLSSGNTIYF
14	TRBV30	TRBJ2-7	CAWTVTGATYEQYF
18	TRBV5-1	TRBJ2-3	CASSSTSGATTFTDTQYF
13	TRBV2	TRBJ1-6	CASDTSRDSPLHF
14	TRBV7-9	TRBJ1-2	CASSLEGAGYGYTF
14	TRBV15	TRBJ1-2	CATSRGDRDYGYTF